This T cell receptor (beta chain) originates from a study of OX40 agonist ivuxolimab in advanced cancers. Regarding the research as a whole: Ivuxolimab, which targeted the costimulatory receptor OX40 (CD134), was an agonistic, fully human IgG2 monoclonal antibody. Intravenous ivuxolimab was administered to patients every 2 weeks at six dose levels: 0.01, 0.1, 0.3, 1.5, 3 and 10 mg/kg. Among the approximately 54 dose-escalation patients, about 19 had hepatocellular carcinoma, roughly 15 melanoma, 9 renal cell carcinoma and 9 head and neck cancer. A male proportion of around 80% and a mean age of approximately 61 years, ranging from about 23 to 90, were recorded for the dose-escalation cohort. Prior anti-PD-1, anti-PD-L1 or anti-CTLA-4 therapy was permitted, and checkpoint inhibitors had been received by about two fifths of dose-escalation patients. Partial responses were achieved by three dose-escalation patients, of whom one had hepatocellular carcinoma and two had cutaneous melanoma. The purpose of peripheral TCRbeta sequencing was to test whether ivuxolimab changed TCR sequence diversity and led to clonal T-cell expansion. The monotherapy dose-escalation portion (N = 52 patients) of the phase I ivuxolimab trial is reported in the paper.

Patients with a history of autoimmune disease or receiving systemic immunosuppression were excluded from the trial. In every dose cohort, peripheral blood was drawn for TCR sequencing at baseline, cycle 4 day 1, and cycle 7 day 1. Samples came from an open-label, multicenter, first-in-human phase I dose-escalation trial of ivuxolimab. Adults with locally advanced or metastatic melanoma, renal cell carcinoma, hepatocellular carcinoma or head and neck squamous cell carcinoma were enrolled in the trial. Before TCR sequencing, CD4+ T cells and CD8+ T cells were sorted from peripheral blood as separate populations. Concerning this clone: Its antigen is not yet known. No base quality information exists; no much larger clone differs at one position.

Beyond this particular receptor, the publication reports: Low levels of normalized T-cell clonal expansion were also seen in some patients who did not respond. Which antigens the clonally expanded peripheral T cells were specific for was not determined. After ivuxolimab, more expanded clones were found on average in CD8+ T cells than in CD4+ T cells. In the 0.1-3.0 mg/kg groups, partial responders were among the patients with the lowest normalized peripheral clonal expansion, particularly in CD8+ T cells. Clonal expansion of both CD4+ and CD8+ blood T cells was observed from baseline to week 6 at doses 0.1 to 3.0 mg/kg.

For sequencing of the TCRbeta CDR3 region, genomic DNA was extracted from the sorted cells. The immunoSEQ Assay was used for sequencing of TCRbeta CDR3 regions. Entries here come from immuneACCESS through TCRdb and include only in-frame sequences with V and J called. Some clones fail to appear in such tables; in the studies checked, an unresolved V gene covers under half of the shortfall, and the cause of the remainder is unknown. The sample records 75,000 to 90,000 clones, 85% of which are singletons. More than 2% of the sample rests with the top ten. The cysteine opens and the phenylalanine closes a CDR3 of 15 amino acids. Of all the DNA, just the CDR3 is kept, 45 bases in frame from base 1. Per the germline V gene, SGHVS is the CDR1 and FNYEAQ is the CDR2. After removal of 5 bases from V and 1 base from J, the junction retains 6 bases not matched to a gene.

Sequencing was performed on CD4+ or CD8+ T cells sorted from blood, taken in a trial of the OX40 agonist ivuxolimab. The clonotype comes from an adult with an advanced solid tumor such as melanoma, head and neck, liver or kidney cancer. The chain joins TRBV7-6 to TRBJ2-3; TRBD1 fits 7 bases in the junction. The bases read TGTGCCAGCAGCATACGACAGGGTGGCACAGATACGCAGTATTTT. This translates into CASSIRQGGTDTQYF.